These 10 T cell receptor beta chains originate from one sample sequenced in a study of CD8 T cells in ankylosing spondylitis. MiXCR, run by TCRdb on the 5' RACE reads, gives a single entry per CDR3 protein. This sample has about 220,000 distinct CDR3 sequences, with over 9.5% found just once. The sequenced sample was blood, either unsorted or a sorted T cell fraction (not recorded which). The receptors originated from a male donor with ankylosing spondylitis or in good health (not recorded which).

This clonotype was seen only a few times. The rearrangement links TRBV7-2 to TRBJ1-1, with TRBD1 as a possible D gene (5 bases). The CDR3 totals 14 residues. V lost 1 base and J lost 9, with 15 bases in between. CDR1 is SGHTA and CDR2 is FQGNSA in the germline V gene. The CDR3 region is CASSLEGAGTQAFF. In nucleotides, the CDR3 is TGTGCCAGCAGCTTAGAAGGGGCAGGGACTCAAGCTTTCTTT.

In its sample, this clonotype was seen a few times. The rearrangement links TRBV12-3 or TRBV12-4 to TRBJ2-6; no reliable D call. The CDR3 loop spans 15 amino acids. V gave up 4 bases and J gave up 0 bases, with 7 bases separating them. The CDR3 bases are TGTGCCAGCAGTTCTCCGAGCTCTGGGGCCAACGTCCTGACTTTC. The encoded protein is CASSSPSSGANVLTF.

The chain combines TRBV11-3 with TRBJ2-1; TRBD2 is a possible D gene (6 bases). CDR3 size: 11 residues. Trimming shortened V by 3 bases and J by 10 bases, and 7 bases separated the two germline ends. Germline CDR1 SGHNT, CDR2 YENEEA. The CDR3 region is CASSFGGEQFF. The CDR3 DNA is TGTGCCAGCAGCTTTGGGGGGGAGCAGTTCTTC. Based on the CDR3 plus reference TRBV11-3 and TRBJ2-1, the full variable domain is EAGVVQSPRYKIIEKKQPVAFWCNPISGHNTLYWYLQNLGQGPELLIRYENEEAVDDSQLPKDRFSAERLKGVDSTLKIQPAELGDSAVYLCASSFGGEQFFGPGTRLTVL.

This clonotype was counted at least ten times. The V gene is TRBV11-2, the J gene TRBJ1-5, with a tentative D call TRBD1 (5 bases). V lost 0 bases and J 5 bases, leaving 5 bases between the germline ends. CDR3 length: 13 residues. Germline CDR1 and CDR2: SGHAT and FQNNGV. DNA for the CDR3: TGTGCCAGCAGCTTAGAGGGGCATCAGCCCCAGCATTTT. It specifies CASSLEGHQPQHF.

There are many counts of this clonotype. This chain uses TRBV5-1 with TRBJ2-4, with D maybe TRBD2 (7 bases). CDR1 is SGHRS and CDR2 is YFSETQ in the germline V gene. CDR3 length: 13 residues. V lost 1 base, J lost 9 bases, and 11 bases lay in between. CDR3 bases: TGCGCCAGCAGCTTGCGAGGGGGGGCCATTCAGTACTTC. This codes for CASSLRGGAIQYF. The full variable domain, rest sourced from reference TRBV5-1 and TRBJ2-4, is KAGVTQTPRYLIKTRGQQVTLSCSPISGHRSVSWYQQTPGQGLQFLFEYFSETQRNKGNFPGRFSGRQFSNSRSEMNVSTLELGDSALYLCASSLRGGAIQYFGAGTRLSVL.

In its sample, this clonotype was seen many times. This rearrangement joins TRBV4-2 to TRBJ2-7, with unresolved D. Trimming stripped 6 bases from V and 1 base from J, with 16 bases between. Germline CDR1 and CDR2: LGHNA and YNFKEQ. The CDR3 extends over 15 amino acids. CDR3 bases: TGTGCCAGCAGTCTCGAGGCGCTACCTTCCTACGAGCAGTACTTC. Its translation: CASSLEALPSYEQYF.

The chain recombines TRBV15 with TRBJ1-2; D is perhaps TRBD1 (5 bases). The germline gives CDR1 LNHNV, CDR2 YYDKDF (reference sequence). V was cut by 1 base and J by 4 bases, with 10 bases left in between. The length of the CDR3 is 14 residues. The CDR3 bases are TGTGCCACCAGCAGAGGAGGGGACGGCTATGGCTACACCTTC. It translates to CATSRGGDGYGYTF. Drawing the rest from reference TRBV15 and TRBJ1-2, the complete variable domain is DAMVIQNPRYQVTQFGKPVTLSCSQTLNHNVMYWYQQKSSQAPKLLFHYYDKDFNNEADTPDNFQSRRPNTSFCFLDIRSPGLGDTAMYLCATSRGGDGYGYTFGSGTRLTVV.

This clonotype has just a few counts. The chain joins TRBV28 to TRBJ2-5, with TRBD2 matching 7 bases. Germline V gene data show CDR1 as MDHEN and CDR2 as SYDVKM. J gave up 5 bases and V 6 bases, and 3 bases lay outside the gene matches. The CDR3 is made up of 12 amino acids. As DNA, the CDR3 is TGTGCCAGCAGGGAACTAGCGGAGACCCAGTACTTC. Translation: CASRELAETQYF.

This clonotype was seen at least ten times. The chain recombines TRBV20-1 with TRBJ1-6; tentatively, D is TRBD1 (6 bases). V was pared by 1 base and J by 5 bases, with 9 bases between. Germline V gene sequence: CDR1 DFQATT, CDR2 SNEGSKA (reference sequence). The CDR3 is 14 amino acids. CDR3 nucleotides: TGCAGTGCTAGAGTGGACAGTAATAATTCACCCCTCCACTTT. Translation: CSARVDSNNSPLHF.

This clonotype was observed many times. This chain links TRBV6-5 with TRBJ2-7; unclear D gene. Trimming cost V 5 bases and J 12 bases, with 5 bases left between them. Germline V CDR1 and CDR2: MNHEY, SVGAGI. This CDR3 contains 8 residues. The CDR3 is CASSAAYF. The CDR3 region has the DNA TGTGCCAGCAGTGCGGCGTACTTC.